Each of the 26 T cell receptor beta chains below was sequenced from the same sample in a study of Ad26.COV2.S vaccination and SARS-CoV-2 variants. The repertoire was sequenced with immunoSEQ multiplex PCR; TCRdb's copy has only in-frame clones and lacks some. The table lists hundreds of thousands of clones, 80% to 90% of them singletons. Treatment given: around 19 received Ad26.COV2.S at low or high dose, single or two shots; several received placebo; per-sample allocation not given. Specimen acquisition occurred on day 63 following the initial vaccine or placebo injection. The sequences come from peripheral blood, collected in a trial of Ad26.COV2.S vaccine versus placebo. The receptors were sampled from a person aged 18-60 years who received the Ad26.COV2.S COVID-19 vaccine or a placebo.

The chain has TRBV5-5 and TRBJ2-1; a possible D gene is TRBD1 (5 bases). Germline CDR1 is SGHKS and CDR2 is YYEKEE (reference sequence). Trimming cost V 3 bases and J 4 bases, with 14 bases left between them. The CDR3 sequence is 15 residues long. CDR3 loop: CASSSPPDSYNEQFF. The CDR3 DNA reads as TGTGCCAGCAGCTCGCCTCCTGACAGTTACAATGAGCAGTTCTTC.

In its sample, this clone was seen a few times. The V and J genes are TRBV3-1 (or the pseudogene TRBV3-2) and TRBJ2-2; 8 nucleotides align to TRBD2. The CDR3 sequence is 16 residues long. J lost 7 bases, V lost 4 bases, and 11 bases had no gene match. Germline CDR1 LGHDT, CDR2 YNNKEL (reference sequence). The CDR3 coding sequence is TGTGCCAGCAGCCCTGTTCGGGGGGGCGGAATCGGGGAGCTGTTTTTT. It codes for CASSPVRGGGIGELFF.

The chain couples TRBV5-6 to TRBJ2-5, with D possibly being TRBD2 (6 bases). From germline, CDR1 is SGHDT and CDR2 YYEEEE. The V end lost 6 bases, the J end lost 2 bases, and 11 bases lay between the germline ends. CDR3 length: 13 residues. This CDR3 is CASTRRGQETQYF. In DNA, the CDR3 is TGTGCCAGCACCCGGAGGGGACAAGAGACCCAGTACTTC. Combining the CDR3 with reference TRBV5-6 and TRBJ2-5 gives the whole variable domain DAGVTQSPTHLIKTRGQQVTLRCSPKSGHDTVSWYQQALGQGPQFIFQYYEEEERQRGNFPDRFSGHQFPNYSSELNVNALLLGDSALYLCASTRRGQETQYFGPGTRLLVL.

The V call is TRBV5-1, the J call TRBJ1-4; the match to TRBD1 covers 11 bases. Germline V gene data show CDR1 as SGHRS and CDR2 as YFSETQ. Losses at the gene ends were 4 bases for V and 3 bases for J; bases not matched to a gene: 5. The CDR3 contains 16 residues. The CDR3 region is CASSLGQGASNEKLFF. DNA of the CDR3: TGCGCCAGCAGCCTCGGACAGGGGGCTTCTAATGAAAAACTGTTTTTT.

The V and J genes are TRBV7-9 and TRBJ2-5; no firm D call. CDR3 size: 13 residues. Trimming shortened V by 7 bases and J by 5 bases, and 14 bases separated the two germline ends. Looked up from germline, CDR1 is SEHNR and CDR2 is FQNEAQ (reference sequence). CDR3 DNA sequence: TGTGCCAGCACCGCGCGCGTGGAGGAGACCCAGTACTTC. Protein: CASTARVEETQYF.

The genes are TRBV12-3 or TRBV12-4 and TRBJ2-7; D not certain. This CDR3 is built from 12 residues. V was clipped by 0 bases and J by 3 bases, with 3 bases between them. For the CDR3, the DNA is TGTGCCAGCAGTTTAGCGATCTACGAGCAGTACTTC. The encoded protein is CASSLAIYEQYF.

The V call is TRBV7-2, the J call TRBJ2-2; TRBD1 is a possible D gene (6 bases). V lost 4 bases to trimming and J lost 5 bases, with 8 bases between them. The germline gives CDR1 SGHTA, CDR2 FQGNSA. The CDR3 is 13 amino acids. The CDR3 protein is CASSSDRTGELFF. The CDR3, as DNA: TGTGCCAGCAGCTCTGACAGGACCGGGGAGCTGTTTTTT.

The CDR3 nucleotides are TGTGCCAGTAGTATGGGGTATGATACGCAGTATTTT. Amino acid sequence: CASSMGYDTQYF. This chain joins TRBV19 and TRBJ2-3, with no clear D. This CDR3 has 12 residues. The V gene lost 3 bases and the J gene lost 6 bases, with 7 bases spanning the gap. CDR1 LNHDA and CDR2 SQIVND come from the germline V gene (reference sequence).

The CDR3 reads CASSPRAGNEKLFF. CDR3 coding DNA: TGTGCCAGCAGCCCCAGGGCTGGTAATGAAAAACTGTTTTTT. This sequence joins TRBV27 and TRBJ1-4, with a weak D call TRBD1 (5 bases). CDR1 is MNHEY, CDR2 SMNVEV, per germline (reference sequence). Deletions cut 6 bases from V and 4 bases from J, with 12 bases between. The CDR3 has 14 amino acids.

This clone was seen just once. V is TRBV19 and J is TRBJ2-4, with D perhaps matching TRBD2 (5 bases). CDR3 length: 13 residues. Germline values: CDR1 LNHDA, CDR2 SQIVND (reference sequence). V was pared by 6 bases and J by 9 bases, with 15 bases between. The CDR3 region has the DNA TGTGCCAGTAGCCTCGGTGAGGGTCTCATTCAGTACTTC. Protein: CASSLGEGLIQYF.

CDR3 sequence: CASSLELAGASRGTQYF. For the CDR3, the DNA is TGTGCCAGCAGCTTGGAGCTAGCGGGGGCCAGTCGGGGGACCCAGTACTTC. The chain uses TRBV5-4 and TRBJ2-5, with 10 bases that match TRBD2. CDR3 length equals 17 residues. The germline V gene has CDR1 SGHNT and CDR2 YYREEE (reference sequence). The ends lost 0 bases at V and 7 bases at J; junction bases unmatched: 12. The complete variable domain, with remaining parts taken from reference TRBV5-4 and TRBJ2-5, reads ETGVTQSPTHLIKTRGQQVTLRCSSQSGHNTVSWYQQALGQGPQFIFQYYREEENGRGNFPPRFSGLQFPNYSSELNVNALELDDSALYLCASSLELAGASRGTQYFGPGTRLLVL.

The chain has TRBV2 and TRBJ2-3; D remains unclear. Germline-derived CDR1 and CDR2 are SNHLY and FYNNEI. V lost 5 bases to trimming and J lost 6 bases, with 15 bases between them. The CDR3 consists of 14 residues. CDR3 amino acids: CASSPGPSLDTQYF. Written as DNA, the CDR3 is TGTGCCAGCAGTCCGGGTCCTAGTCTGGATACGCAGTATTTT.

This clone was detected once. This chain connects TRBV7-9 to TRBJ2-3; a weak D match, TRBD2 (6 bases). Between the trimmed V and J ends, which lost 4 bases and 5 bases, there was a span of 19 bases. Germline loops: CDR1 SEHNR, CDR2 FQNEAQ (reference sequence). The CDR3 is 16 amino acids. The CDR3: CASSYRTKDLRDTQYF. CDR3 sequence (DNA): TGTGCCAGCAGCTATAGGACTAAGGATCTGAGAGATACGCAGTATTTT.

The rearrangement uses TRBV5-5 and TRBJ2-3; D is uncertain. The germline gives CDR1 SGHKS, CDR2 YYEKEE (reference sequence). The CDR3 spans 14 residues. Deletions cut 3 bases from V and 1 base from J, with 9 bases between. The CDR3 reads CASSYPMGTDTQYF. CDR3 sequence (DNA): TGTGCCAGCAGCTATCCAATGGGCACAGATACGCAGTATTTT.

This chain's CDR3 is CASSTTGLAGVYFNTGELFF. The CDR3 region has the DNA TGTGCCAGCAGCACGACGGGACTAGCGGGGGTGTACTTTAACACCGGGGAGCTGTTTTTT. The V gene is TRBV3-1 (or the pseudogene TRBV3-2), the J gene TRBJ2-2; 14 positions match TRBD2. The CDR3 contains 20 residues. J was trimmed by 2 bases and V by 5 bases; bases with no gene match: 13. Germline lookup yields CDR1 LGHDT and CDR2 YNNKEL (reference sequence).

The V gene is TRBV9, the J gene TRBJ2-5; 15 bases fit TRBD2. Germline lookup yields CDR1 SGDLS and CDR2 YYNGEE. The CDR3 spans 18 residues. V trimming: 4 bases; J trimming: 4 bases; junction bases outside the gene matches: 11. This CDR3 is CASSPSNGGLAGGETQYF. The CDR3 DNA is TGTGCCAGCAGCCCCAGCAATGGGGGACTAGCGGGGGGAGAGACCCAGTACTTC.

This chain joins TRBV2 and TRBJ1-5; 7 positions match TRBD1. The J segment lost 7 bases and the V segment lost 8 bases, leaving 8 bases of the junction unmatched. This CDR3 region has 13 residues. Germline loops: CDR1 SNHLY, CDR2 FYNNEI. The CDR3 DNA reads TGTGCCAGCCAGATAAACAGGGGCCAGCCCCAGCATTTT. This translates into CASQINRGQPQHF.

V usage is TRBV27 and J usage is TRBJ1-6; no reliable D call. Trimming removed 5 bases at V and 7 bases at J, with 12 bases between. This CDR3 has 14 residues. Germline assignment: CDR1 MNHEY and CDR2 SMNVEV (reference sequence). In DNA, the CDR3 is TGTGCCAGCAGTCGACGGACCGAAAATTCACCCCTCCACTTT. Translated, it gives CASSRRTENSPLHF.

The chain combines TRBV29-1 with TRBJ2-7; weak D call: TRBD2 (7 bases). The germline V gene encodes CDR1 SQVTM and CDR2 ANQGSEA. V shed 3 bases and J shed 0 bases, with 15 bases lying between them. The CDR3 loop spans 15 amino acids. The CDR3 nucleotides read TGCAGCGTTGAGGGCGGGCGGGGGCCCTCCTACGAGCAGTACTTC. It codes for CSVEGGRGPSYEQYF.

There are a few counts of this clone. The CDR3 loop reads CASRDTTFNQPQHF. The DNA for the CDR3 is TGTGCCAGCAGGGACACCACTTTCAATCAGCCCCAGCATTTT. V and J are TRBV5-8 and TRBJ1-5, with TRBD1 as a possible D gene (5 bases). The CDR3 runs 14 residues. The V gene lost 5 bases and the J gene lost 3 bases, with 12 bases spanning the gap. Germline V gene lookup returns CDR1 SGHTS and CDR2 YDEGEE.

The gene calls are TRBV15 and TRBJ1-4; D is possibly TRBD1 (6 bases). The CDR3 length is 12 residues. V lost 7 bases, J lost 8 bases, and 11 bases lay in between. CDR1 is LNHNV, CDR2 YYDKDF, per germline (reference sequence). DNA of the CDR3: TGTGCCACCACTACGACAGGAGAAAAACTGTTTTTT. Its protein is CATTTTGEKLFF.

The chain links TRBV9 to TRBJ2-3; TRBD2 matches 7 bases. V was clipped by 3 bases and J by 3 bases; unmatched bases: 7. CDR1 and CDR2 from the germline V gene are SGDLS and YYNGEE. The CDR3 spans 15 residues. CDR3 in DNA: TGTGCCAGCAGCGCACAAACTAGCGAGACAGATACGCAGTATTTT. This sequence encodes CASSAQTSETDTQYF.

This clone was counted between two and nine times. The chain links TRBV5-1 to TRBJ1-2, with TRBD1 as a possible D gene (6 bases). CDR3 length: 15 amino acids. CDR1 is SGHRS and CDR2 is YFSETQ in the germline V gene. V was clipped by 0 bases and J by 0 bases, with 9 bases between them. CDR3 loop: CASSLEGVANYGYTF. The CDR3 DNA sequence: TGCGCCAGCAGCTTGGAGGGGGTTGCTAACTATGGCTACACCTTC.

In DNA, the CDR3 is TGTGCCATCAGTCCAGGGGGGGGCTACGAGCAGTACTTC. Its protein product is CAISPGGGYEQYF. The chain links TRBV10-3 to TRBJ2-7; D may correspond to TRBD1 or TRBD2 (7 bases each). V was clipped by 5 bases and J by 3 bases, with 11 bases between them. Germline CDR1 and CDR2: ENHRY and SYGVKD. The CDR3 runs 13 residues.

The chain links TRBV19 to TRBJ2-3; D not certain. CDR1 is LNHDA and CDR2 is SQIVND in the germline V gene (reference sequence). V lost 2 bases, J lost 5 bases, and 8 bases lay in between. There are 13 residues in the CDR3. The CDR3 sequence: CASSIISGDTQYF. The CDR3 nucleotides read TGTGCCAGTAGTATAATATCGGGAGATACGCAGTATTTT. The whole variable domain, filled in from reference TRBV19 and TRBJ2-3, reads DGGITQSPKYLFRKEGQNVTLSCEQNLNHDAMYWYRQDPGQGLRLIYYSQIVNDFQKGDIAEGYSVSREKKESFPLTVTSAQKNPTAFYLCASSIISGDTQYFGPGTRLTVL.

This chain joins TRBV19 and TRBJ2-3; 11 nucleotides agree with TRBD2. Germline trimming cut 4 bases from V and 5 bases from J; bases unmatched to any gene: 5. CDR3 length: 15 residues. Per germline, CDR1 LNHDA and CDR2 SQIVND (reference sequence). The CDR3 DNA follows: TGTGCCAGTAGTAAGGGACTAGCGGTGGGAGATACGCAGTATTTT. Its translation: CASSKGLAVGDTQYF.